Listed below are T cell receptor beta chains from one sample, sequenced in a study of response to subunit inactivated influenza vaccine. One entry per CDR3 protein, called by TCRdb with MiXCR from the RT-PCR reads. Altogether about 520,000 distinct CDR3 sequences are present, roughly 27% being singletons, with the ten largest covering 1.5% to 2%. This specimen was CD4+ T cells sorted from PBMCs, taken 4 to 6 days after vaccination. These receptors originate from a man aged 45-65 years who received an inactivated influenza vaccine. Each CDR3 is given with its conserved first and last residue. Fields, in order: D gene, J gene, V gene, clone size, CDR3 length, CDR3 DNA, CDR3 protein. A D gene is named only where the DNA matches it firmly. Not every row has a clone size; where given, it reads once, few, many or a size class.

D gene: .; J gene: TRBJ1-1; V gene: TRBV10-3; clone size: .; CDR3 length: 14; CDR3 DNA: TGTGCCATCACCCCACATGGGGTTGGCGCTGAAGCTTTCTTT; CDR3 protein: CAITPHGVGAEAFF
D gene: .; J gene: TRBJ2-5; V gene: TRBV20-1; clone size: few; CDR3 length: 12; CDR3 DNA: TGCAGTGCTAGAGATCAGGCGAAGACCCAGTACTTC; CDR3 protein: CSARDQAKTQYF
D gene: .; J gene: TRBJ2-1; V gene: TRBV6-5; clone size: .; CDR3 length: 15; CDR3 DNA: TGTGCCAGCAGTTTGGTAGCGGCCCACTACAATGAGCAGTTCTTC; CDR3 protein: CASSLVAAHYNEQFF
D gene: TRBD2; J gene: TRBJ2-1; V gene: TRBV29-1; clone size: few; CDR3 length: 14; CDR3 DNA: TGCAGCGGAAGCGGGAGAGTCTCCTACAATGAGCAGTTCTTC; CDR3 protein: CSGSGRVSYNEQFF
D gene: .; J gene: TRBJ2-2; V gene: TRBV4-3; clone size: many; CDR3 length: 14; CDR3 DNA: TGCGCCAGCAGCGTGACAGGGAACACCGGGGAGCTGTTTTTT; CDR3 protein: CASSVTGNTGELFF
D gene: .; J gene: TRBJ1-2; V gene: TRBV3-1; clone size: few; CDR3 length: 14; CDR3 DNA: TGTGCCAGCAAGCCCGGGACGGGGAACTATGGCTACACCTTC; CDR3 protein: CASKPGTGNYGYTF
D gene: .; J gene: TRBJ1-2; V gene: TRBV4-1; clone size: .; CDR3 length: 13; CDR3 DNA: TGCGCCAGCAGCCAAGATCCGAAGGGTGGCTACACCTTC; CDR3 protein: CASSQDPKGGYTF
D gene: .; J gene: TRBJ1-1; V gene: TRBV3-1; clone size: few; CDR3 length: 13; CDR3 DNA: TGTGCCAGCAGCGGGGGACTCCAAACCGAAGCTTTCTTT; CDR3 protein: CASSGGLQTEAFF
D gene: .; J gene: TRBJ1-1; V gene: TRBV11-2; clone size: few; CDR3 length: 14; CDR3 DNA: TGTGCCAGCAGCTCCCTGAGGCAGGGGCCTGAAGCTTTCTTT; CDR3 protein: CASSSLRQGPEAFF
D gene: TRBD2; J gene: TRBJ2-2; V gene: TRBV6-1; clone size: .; CDR3 length: 16; CDR3 DNA: TGTGCCAGCAGAACCACTAGCGGGAGGAACACCGGGGAGCTGTTTTTT; CDR3 protein: CASRTTSGRNTGELFF
D gene: .; J gene: TRBJ2-3; V gene: TRBV20-1; clone size: few; CDR3 length: 13; CDR3 DNA: TGCAGTGCTAGACCCCCTCACTTGGATACGCAGTATTTT; CDR3 protein: CSARPPHLDTQYF
D gene: .; J gene: TRBJ1-5; V gene: TRBV28; clone size: few; CDR3 length: 13; CDR3 DNA: TGTGCCAGCAGATCAGGGGAACGTCAGCCCCAGCATTTT; CDR3 protein: CASRSGERQPQHF
D gene: TRBD2; J gene: TRBJ2-1; V gene: TRBV12-3/TRBV12-4; clone size: few; CDR3 length: 16; CDR3 DNA: TGTGCCAGCAGTTTAGGAGCGGGAGGCTACTACAATGAGCAGTTCTTC; CDR3 protein: CASSLGAGGYYNEQFF
D gene: .; J gene: TRBJ2-5; V gene: TRBV7-9; clone size: few; CDR3 length: 14; CDR3 DNA: TGTGCCAGCAGCCAAGGGGCGTGGAGAGAGACCCAGTACTTC; CDR3 protein: CASSQGAWRETQYF
D gene: TRBD2; J gene: TRBJ2-3; V gene: TRBV18; clone size: .; CDR3 length: 16; CDR3 DNA: TGTGCCAGCTCACCACTTGCTAGCGGGAGTATAGATACGCAGTATTTT; CDR3 protein: CASSPLASGSIDTQYF
D gene: .; J gene: TRBJ1-5; V gene: TRBV12-3/TRBV12-4; clone size: .; CDR3 length: 16; CDR3 DNA: TGTGCCAGCAGCCCCGGTGGGAAGGGGAGCAATCAGCCCCAGCATTTT; CDR3 protein: CASSPGGKGSNQPQHF
D gene: .; J gene: TRBJ2-5; V gene: TRBV6-2/TRBV6-3; clone size: once; CDR3 length: 16; CDR3 DNA: TGTGCCAGCAGTCGCCGGGACTCCCCCATCAGGGAGACCCAGTACTTC; CDR3 protein: CASSRRDSPIRETQYF
D gene: TRBD1; J gene: TRBJ2-1; V gene: TRBV28; clone size: .; CDR3 length: 15; CDR3 DNA: TGTGCCAGCAGTACAGGGACAGGGCCCTACAATGAGCAGTTCTTC; CDR3 protein: CASSTGTGPYNEQFF
D gene: .; J gene: TRBJ1-2; V gene: TRBV10-3; clone size: .; CDR3 length: 13; CDR3 DNA: TGTGCCATCAGTGAGTCCGGGGGCTATGGCTACACCTTC; CDR3 protein: CAISESGGYGYTF
D gene: TRBD2; J gene: TRBJ2-3; V gene: TRBV5-1; clone size: few; CDR3 length: 16; CDR3 DNA: TGCGCCAGCAGCTTGGCCCTAGCGGGGCGCACAGATACGCAGTATTTT; CDR3 protein: CASSLALAGRTDTQYF
D gene: TRBD1; J gene: TRBJ2-7; V gene: TRBV4-3; clone size: few; CDR3 length: 15; CDR3 DNA: TGCGCCAGCAGCCAATCTTGGACAGGGGGCAACGAGCAGTACTTC; CDR3 protein: CASSQSWTGGNEQYF
D gene: .; J gene: TRBJ2-1; V gene: TRBV20-1; clone size: .; CDR3 length: 14; CDR3 DNA: TGCAGTGCTAGAGAGTGGGAAAAATACAATGAGCAGTTCTTC; CDR3 protein: CSAREWEKYNEQFF
D gene: TRBD1; J gene: TRBJ1-2; V gene: TRBV12-3/TRBV12-4; clone size: many; CDR3 length: 13; CDR3 DNA: TGTGCCAGCAGTCTCGGGACAGGGTTAGGCTACACCTTC; CDR3 protein: CASSLGTGLGYTF
D gene: .; J gene: TRBJ1-2; V gene: TRBV11-2; clone size: .; CDR3 length: 14; CDR3 DNA: TGTGCCAGCAGCTTAGATAGTCCAGGGTATGCCTACACCTTC; CDR3 protein: CASSLDSPGYAYTF
D gene: .; J gene: TRBJ1-1; V gene: TRBV6-1; clone size: few; CDR3 length: 16; CDR3 DNA: TGTGCCAGCAGTGGCTTCCTACAATTACCTAACACTGAAGCTTTCTTT; CDR3 protein: CASSGFLQLPNTEAFF
D gene: .; J gene: TRBJ1-3; V gene: TRBV12-3/TRBV12-4; clone size: .; CDR3 length: 13; CDR3 DNA: TGTGCGAGCCTCAAAATATCTGGAAACACCATATATTTT; CDR3 protein: CASLKISGNTIYF
D gene: TRBD1; J gene: TRBJ2-2; V gene: TRBV10-3; clone size: medium-sized; CDR3 length: 17; CDR3 DNA: TGTGCCATCAGACGGGGAAGGGGACAGGCGAACACCGGGGAGCTGTTTTTT; CDR3 protein: CAIRRGRGQANTGELFF
D gene: TRBD2; J gene: TRBJ2-5; V gene: TRBV7-2; clone size: once; CDR3 length: 13; CDR3 DNA: TGTGCCAGCACCGCCTCTACGGGAGGGACCCAGTACTTC; CDR3 protein: CASTASTGGTQYF
D gene: TRBD1; J gene: TRBJ1-2; V gene: TRBV20-1; clone size: .; CDR3 length: 13; CDR3 DNA: TGCAGTGCTAGTTTACAGGGGGCCTTGCTCTACACCTTC; CDR3 protein: CSASLQGALLYTF
D gene: TRBD1; J gene: TRBJ1-1; V gene: TRBV6-2/TRBV6-3; clone size: .; CDR3 length: 16; CDR3 DNA: TGTGCCAGCAGTTACGCCGTTTCAGGGGGTGACACTGAAGCTTTCTTT; CDR3 protein: CASSYAVSGGDTEAFF
D gene: .; J gene: TRBJ1-5; V gene: TRBV10-3; clone size: few; CDR3 length: 15; CDR3 DNA: TGTGCCATCAGTGAGGTAGGGTTGAGCAATCAGCCCCAGCATTTT; CDR3 protein: CAISEVGLSNQPQHF
D gene: TRBD1; J gene: TRBJ2-7; V gene: TRBV29-1; clone size: .; CDR3 length: 13; CDR3 DNA: TGCAGCGTTGGTGGGGACAGATTCTACGAGCAGTACTTC; CDR3 protein: CSVGGDRFYEQYF
D gene: .; J gene: TRBJ2-1; V gene: TRBV5-5; clone size: .; CDR3 length: 12; CDR3 DNA: TGTGCCAGCAGCTTGGCCTTTGGAGATCGGTTCTTC; CDR3 protein: CASSLAFGDRFF
D gene: TRBD2; J gene: TRBJ2-7; V gene: TRBV10-3; clone size: few; CDR3 length: 12; CDR3 DNA: TGTGCCATCAGTACTAGCGGGGGCGAGCAGTACTTC; CDR3 protein: CAISTSGGEQYF
D gene: .; J gene: TRBJ2-5; V gene: TRBV19; clone size: .; CDR3 length: 16; CDR3 DNA: TGTGCCAGTAGCACAACAGGGCTGACGTCGGCAGAGACCCAGTACTTC; CDR3 protein: CASSTTGLTSAETQYF
D gene: .; J gene: TRBJ2-7; V gene: TRBV29-1; clone size: few; CDR3 length: 11; CDR3 DNA: TGCAGCGTTTCAAAGTCCTACGAGCAGTACTTC; CDR3 protein: CSVSKSYEQYF
D gene: .; J gene: TRBJ2-5; V gene: TRBV7-8; clone size: .; CDR3 length: 14; CDR3 DNA: TGTGCCAGCAGCTTAGCCAGGGACCAAGAGACCCAGTACTTC; CDR3 protein: CASSLARDQETQYF
D gene: .; J gene: TRBJ1-6; V gene: TRBV18; clone size: .; CDR3 length: 17; CDR3 DNA: TGTGCCAGCTCACCAAGGAACGCAAACGCCTATAATTCACCCCTCCACTTT; CDR3 protein: CASSPRNANAYNSPLHF
D gene: TRBD1; J gene: TRBJ2-2; V gene: TRBV12-3/TRBV12-4; clone size: few; CDR3 length: 16; CDR3 DNA: TGTGCCAGCAAAAAGGGGACAGCGAGGAACACCGGGGAGCTGTTTTTT; CDR3 protein: CASKKGTARNTGELFF
D gene: TRBD1; J gene: TRBJ2-7; V gene: TRBV7-9; clone size: .; CDR3 length: 15; CDR3 DNA: TGTGCCAGCAGCCGCCCCGGGACAGGGATCAACGAGCAGTACTTC; CDR3 protein: CASSRPGTGINEQYF
D gene: TRBD1; J gene: TRBJ1-2; V gene: TRBV10-3; clone size: .; CDR3 length: 18; CDR3 DNA: TGTGCCATCAGTGTAGCCCCGGGACAGGAGGTCGGGTTCTATGGCTACACCTTC; CDR3 protein: CAISVAPGQEVGFYGYTF
D gene: .; J gene: TRBJ1-2; V gene: TRBV12-3/TRBV12-4; clone size: .; CDR3 length: 13; CDR3 DNA: TGTGCCAGCAGGTCGGCAGGGAACTATGGCTACACCTTC; CDR3 protein: CASRSAGNYGYTF
D gene: .; J gene: TRBJ1-1; V gene: TRBV25-1; clone size: few; CDR3 length: 15; CDR3 DNA: TGTGCCAGCAGTGATACAGGACGGTTGAACACTGAAGCTTTCTTT; CDR3 protein: CASSDTGRLNTEAFF
D gene: TRBD2; J gene: TRBJ2-5; V gene: TRBV28; clone size: few; CDR3 length: 17; CDR3 DNA: TGTGCCAGCAGTCCCCCGGGACTAGCGGGAGCCCAAGAGACCCAGTACTTC; CDR3 protein: CASSPPGLAGAQETQYF
D gene: TRBD1; J gene: TRBJ2-7; V gene: TRBV7-2; clone size: few; CDR3 length: 17; CDR3 DNA: TGTGCCAGCAGCTCCTTCCGCCTCCGGGACAGCTCCTACGAGCAGTACTTC; CDR3 protein: CASSSFRLRDSSYEQYF
D gene: .; J gene: TRBJ1-6; V gene: TRBV5-1; clone size: few; CDR3 length: 15; CDR3 DNA: TGCGCCAGCAGCTTCGGTGGCGGGGTCAATTCACCCCTCCACTTT; CDR3 protein: CASSFGGGVNSPLHF
D gene: .; J gene: TRBJ2-1; V gene: TRBV6-5; clone size: .; CDR3 length: 14; CDR3 DNA: TGTGCCAGCAGTTACCCGGACATCCGCTCCGGGCAGTTCTTC; CDR3 protein: CASSYPDIRSGQFF
D gene: .; J gene: TRBJ2-3; V gene: TRBV11-2; clone size: few; CDR3 length: 15; CDR3 DNA: TGTGCCAGCAGCCCCAGGACGGCTAGCACAGATACGCAGTATTTT; CDR3 protein: CASSPRTASTDTQYF
D gene: .; J gene: TRBJ2-1; V gene: TRBV20-1; clone size: few; CDR3 length: 13; CDR3 DNA: TGCAGTGCTAGGGGACTCAGGACAGATGAGCAGTTCTTC; CDR3 protein: CSARGLRTDEQFF
D gene: .; J gene: TRBJ2-1; V gene: TRBV4-3; clone size: once; CDR3 length: 13; CDR3 DNA: TGCGCCAGCAGCCAAGATAAGTCTGCTGAGCAGTTCTTC; CDR3 protein: CASSQDKSAEQFF
D gene: .; J gene: TRBJ2-5; V gene: TRBV20-1; clone size: .; CDR3 length: 15; CDR3 DNA: TGCAGTGCTAGAGATCCGGGGCGGGGAGGAGAGACCCAGTACTTC; CDR3 protein: CSARDPGRGGETQYF
D gene: TRBD2; J gene: TRBJ2-7; V gene: TRBV27; clone size: .; CDR3 length: 16; CDR3 DNA: TGTGCCAGCAGTTTATCTGGTAGCGGGAGAGTCTACGAGCAGTACTTC; CDR3 protein: CASSLSGSGRVYEQYF
D gene: .; J gene: TRBJ2-7; V gene: TRBV28; clone size: .; CDR3 length: 12; CDR3 DNA: TGTGCCAGCAGCCGACCCCATTACGAGCAGTACTTC; CDR3 protein: CASSRPHYEQYF